This TCR beta chain stems from a study of radiotherapy plus CTLA-4 blockade in lung cancer. Germline CDR1 and CDR2: MDHEN and SYDVKM. The CDR3 totals 13 residues. V dropped 7 bases and J dropped 2 bases, with 11 bases sitting between them. The protocol was immunoSEQ multiplex PCR, while the TCRdb copy is restricted to in-frame clones and leaves out a portion. The data hold approximately 85,000 clones, with over 75% observed a single time. Here the sequenced sample was peripheral blood, taken from a patient treated with radiotherapy plus ipilimumab. The chain is built from TRBV28 and TRBJ2-5, with D unclear. The source is a human donor with non-small cell lung cancer that progressed on radiotherapy plus ipilimumab. CDR3 loop: CASNYQTQETQYF. The CDR3 coding sequence is TGTGCCAGCAATTATCAGACTCAAGAGACCCAGTACTTC.